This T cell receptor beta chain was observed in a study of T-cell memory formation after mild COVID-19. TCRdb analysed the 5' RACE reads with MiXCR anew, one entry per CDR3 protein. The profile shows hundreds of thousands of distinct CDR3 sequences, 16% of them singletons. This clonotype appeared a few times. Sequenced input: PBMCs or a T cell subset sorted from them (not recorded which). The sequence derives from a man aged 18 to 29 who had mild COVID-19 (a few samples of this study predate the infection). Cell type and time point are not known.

The CDR3 coding sequence is TGTGCCAGCAGCACGAAGGGGGGGGAGGATCAGCCCCAGCATTTT. It encodes CASSTKGGEDQPQHF. The chain recombines TRBV27 with TRBJ1-5; TRBD1 might be the D (6 bases). V was trimmed by 6 bases and J by 5 bases, leaving 17 bases between them. The CDR3 length is 15 residues. Germline-derived CDR1 and CDR2 are MNHEY and SMNVEV (reference sequence).